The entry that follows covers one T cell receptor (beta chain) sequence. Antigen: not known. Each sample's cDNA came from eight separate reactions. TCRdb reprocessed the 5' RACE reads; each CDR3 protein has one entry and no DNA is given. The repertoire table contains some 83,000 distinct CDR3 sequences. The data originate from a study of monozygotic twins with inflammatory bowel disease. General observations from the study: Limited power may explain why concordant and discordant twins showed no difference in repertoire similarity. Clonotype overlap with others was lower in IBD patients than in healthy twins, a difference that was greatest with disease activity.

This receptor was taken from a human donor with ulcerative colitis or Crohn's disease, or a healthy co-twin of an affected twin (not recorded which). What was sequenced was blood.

CDR3 region: CASSLAGGFDEKLFF. This chain joins TRBV5-1 and TRBJ1-4; checking the TCRdb D call of TRBD1 is not possible without DNA. Germline assignment: CDR1 SGHRS and CDR2 YFSETQ. The CDR3 runs to 15 residues.